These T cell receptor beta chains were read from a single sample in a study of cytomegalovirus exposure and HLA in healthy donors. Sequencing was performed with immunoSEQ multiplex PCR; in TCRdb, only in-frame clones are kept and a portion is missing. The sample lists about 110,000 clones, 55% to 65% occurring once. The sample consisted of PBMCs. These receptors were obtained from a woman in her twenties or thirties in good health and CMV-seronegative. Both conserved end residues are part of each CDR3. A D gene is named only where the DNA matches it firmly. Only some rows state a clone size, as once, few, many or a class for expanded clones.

TGTGCCAGCAGTTTATATGGACCACGGGGACAAGGCTCCTACAATGAGCAGTTCTTC,CASSLYGPRGQGSYNEQFF,TRBJ2-1,-,-,TRBV28
TGTGCCAGCAGCGTAGTTTCTCAGGGTGAGCAGTTCTTC,CASSVVSQGEQFF,TRBJ2-1,-,once,TRBV9
TGTGCCAGCAGCTTTGTCGGGACTAGTCTGGAGACCCAGTACTTC,CASSFVGTSLETQYF,TRBJ2-5,TRBD2,-,TRBV5-4
TGTGCCAGCAGTTACGGGCTCTCTGGGGCCAACGTCCTGACTTTC,CASSYGLSGANVLTF,TRBJ2-6,-,few,TRBV6-6
TGCGCCAGCAGCTTTCGGGATTCCATGAACACTGAAGCTTTCTTT,CASSFRDSMNTEAFF,TRBJ1-1,-,-,TRBV5-1
TGTGCCAGCAGACGGTCCGGGACAGAGAACACCGGGGAGCTGTTTTTT,CASRRSGTENTGELFF,TRBJ2-2,TRBD1,-,TRBV7-9
TGCGCCAGCAGCGCACAGGGAGTTCTGGGAAATGAGCAGTTCTTC,CASSAQGVLGNEQFF,TRBJ2-1,-,-,TRBV5-1
TGTGCCACCAGCAGAGGTGCAGGGGGCTTAAACACTGAAGCTTTCTTT,CATSRGAGGLNTEAFF,TRBJ1-1,TRBD1,once,TRBV15
TGTGCCAGCTCACCACTTTGGCTGGGCCACGACCGGTTGCTAAGTGAAGCTTTCTTT,CASSPLWLGHDRLLSEAFF,TRBJ1-1,-,-,TRBV18
TGTGCCAGCAGTGAATACCGGGGTGCGGGCACAGATACGCAGTATTTT,CASSEYRGAGTDTQYF,TRBJ2-3,-,many,TRBV6-1
TGTGCCAGCCCGGGACAGGGGGCCAATGAGCAGTTCTTC,CASPGQGANEQFF,TRBJ2-1,TRBD1,-,TRBV28
TGTGCCAGCAGTCGGTTCGGGGAAGGGCCTGAAGCTTTCTTT,CASSRFGEGPEAFF,TRBJ1-1,-,-,TRBV5-6
TGTGCCAGCAGCTTAAAAGTTAGCGGGAGCGGTGGTGATGAGCAGTTCTTC,CASSLKVSGSGGDEQFF,TRBJ2-1,TRBD2,-,TRBV7-3
TGTGCCAGCAGTTTAGCGACAGGGAGCACTGAAGCTTTCTTT,CASSLATGSTEAFF,TRBJ1-1,TRBD1,-,TRBV7-9
TGTGCCAGCAGTGAAGTTGGAGATGAGCAGTTCTTC,CASSEVGDEQFF,TRBJ2-1,-,few,TRBV6-1
TGTGCCAGCAGCCCACCGGACAATATCTATGGCTACACCTTC,CASSPPDNIYGYTF,TRBJ1-2,-,-,TRBV7-9
TGTGCCAGCAGTGGCGGGGATGGGAGCTCCTACGAGCAGTACTTC,CASSGGDGSSYEQYF,TRBJ2-7,-,-,TRBV6-1
TGTGCCACCAGCAGAGCCACAGGGATGAACACTGAAGCTTTCTTT,CATSRATGMNTEAFF,TRBJ1-1,-,-,TRBV15
TGTGCCAGTAGTTCCCGTGCAGGGAACTATGGCTACACCTTC,CASSSRAGNYGYTF,TRBJ1-2,-,-,TRBV19
TGCGCCAGCAGCTTGTATGACACCGGGGAGCTGTTTTTT,CASSLYDTGELFF,TRBJ2-2,-,-,TRBV5-1
TGTGCCAGCAGTTACCGGGACTACTCCAATGAGCAGTTCTTC,CASSYRDYSNEQFF,TRBJ2-1,TRBD2,few,TRBV6-5
TGTGCCAGCAGTCCCAGACAGACCAACACTGAAGCTTTCTTT,CASSPRQTNTEAFF,TRBJ1-1,-,few,TRBV28
TGTGCCAGCAGCCGGGACTCTCTAACCGGGGAGCTGTTTTTT,CASSRDSLTGELFF,TRBJ2-2,-,once,TRBV25-1
TGCGCCAGCAGCCTAACGGGACAGGGTGGAGAAAAACTGTTTTTT,CASSLTGQGGEKLFF,TRBJ1-4,TRBD1,few,TRBV4-3
TGTGCCAGCAGCCAAGTAGCAGCGGGAGGGTTCGGAGATACGCAGTATTTT,CASSQVAAGGFGDTQYF,TRBJ2-3,TRBD2,few,TRBV4-2
TGTGCCAGCAGTTACTCCGATAGGGCCAGGGTGGGAGGCTACACCTTC,CASSYSDRARVGGYTF,TRBJ1-2,-,-,TRBV6-6
TGTGCCAGCTCAAAGGGGGGGAGTTTGACAGATACGCAGTATTTT,CASSKGGSLTDTQYF,TRBJ2-3,-,-,TRBV6-6
TGTGCCAGTAGTAGGCTCCGGGACAGTAGCGGCTACACCTTC,CASSRLRDSSGYTF,TRBJ1-2,TRBD1,-,TRBV19
TGTGCCAGCAGCTCCGGGACAGGGCTGAACACTGAAGCTTTCTTT,CASSSGTGLNTEAFF,TRBJ1-1,TRBD1,-,TRBV7-9
TGTGCCAGCTCGACAGGCTACTACGAGCAGTACTTC,CASSTGYYEQYF,TRBJ2-7,-,-,TRBV6-5
TGTGCCTGGAGTGCCTCCGGAAACACCATATATTTT,CAWSASGNTIYF,TRBJ1-3,-,-,TRBV30
TGTGCCAGCAGTGACTCGTCTAGCGGGAGTAGCGTTACGCAGTATTTT,CASSDSSSGSSVTQYF,TRBJ2-3,TRBD2,-,TRBV6-4
TGTGCCAGCAGATATATTCAGGGGGCAAAAGCTTTCTTT,CASRYIQGAKAFF,TRBJ1-1,TRBD1,-,TRBV27
TGTGCCAGCAGTTCTACAGGGGACCACGAGCAGTACTTC,CASSSTGDHEQYF,TRBJ2-7,TRBD1,-,TRBV2
TGTGCCAGCAGTGGACTAGCGGGAGCTACCCATACGCAGTATTTT,CASSGLAGATHTQYF,TRBJ2-3,TRBD2,once,TRBV6-4
TGTGCCAGCAGTGAAACCCCGTCAGGGGGCTATGGCTACACCTTC,CASSETPSGGYGYTF,TRBJ1-2,TRBD1,-,TRBV6-1
TGCAGCGGGGGACAGGGACAAGAGACCCAGTACTTC,CSGGQGQETQYF,TRBJ2-5,TRBD1,-,TRBV29-1
TGCGCCAGCAGCCAAGGGGCGGGACGGAATGAGCAGTTCTTC,CASSQGAGRNEQFF,TRBJ2-1,-,-,TRBV4-1
TGTGCCACCACGAAGTCCGGGGCTAGCGGGATCTACGAGCAGTACTTC,CATTKSGASGIYEQYF,TRBJ2-7,TRBD2,few,TRBV28
TGTGCCAGCAGCCCCCGGACAGGTCATGGCTACACCTTC,CASSPRTGHGYTF,TRBJ1-2,TRBD1,-,TRBV9
TGTGCTAGCAGTCCGGGACTAGCGGGAGCAGTTCTCTCCTACAATGAGCAGTTCTTC,CASSPGLAGAVLSYNEQFF,TRBJ2-1,TRBD2,-,TRBV7-7
TGTGCCAGCAGTGAAGAGGTGGGGACAGGGGGCGCCGAGCAGTACTTC,CASSEEVGTGGAEQYF,TRBJ2-7,TRBD1,few,TRBV6-1
TGCGCCAGCAGCCAACCCGGGACAGCTAATCAGCCCCAGCATTTT,CASSQPGTANQPQHF,TRBJ1-5,TRBD1,few,TRBV4-1
TGCGCCAGCAGCTATGGAGGGGGCAATCAGCCCCAGCATTTT,CASSYGGGNQPQHF,TRBJ1-5,-,-,TRBV5-1
TGTGCCAGCAGTAGACAGAGGAACACCGGGGAGCTGTTTTTT,CASSRQRNTGELFF,TRBJ2-2,-,-,TRBV7-3
TGTGCCAGTAGTACAGGGTCCACGGGCACAGATACGCAGTATTTT,CASSTGSTGTDTQYF,TRBJ2-3,-,-,TRBV19
TGTGCCAGCAGCCCTAGCGGGAGGGAGCAGTTCTTC,CASSPSGREQFF,TRBJ2-1,TRBD2,-,TRBV6-6
TGTGCCAGCAGCGGACTAGCGGGAGGGCCAGGAGAGCAGTTCTTC,CASSGLAGGPGEQFF,TRBJ2-1,TRBD2,-,TRBV6-5
TGTGCCAGCAGCCAACAGGGGTCGGGCAATCAGCCCCAGCATTTT,CASSQQGSGNQPQHF,TRBJ1-5,TRBD1,-,TRBV2
TGTGCCAGCAGCCAAGCGCCCGGAGGACAGGAGCCCGGCACAGATACGCAGTATTTT,CASSQAPGGQEPGTDTQYF,TRBJ2-3,TRBD1,-,TRBV4-2
TGTGCCAGCAGCAAGGGTGGGACAGGGGTATACGGCAATGAGCAGTTCTTC,CASSKGGTGVYGNEQFF,TRBJ2-1,TRBD1,-,TRBV5-6
TGTGCCAGCAGTGAGAGGGGGTCCTATGAAGAGACCCAGTACTTC,CASSERGSYEETQYF,TRBJ2-5,-,-,TRBV2
TGTGCCAGCAGCTCAACTAGCGGGAGTATTGATGAGCAGTTCTTC,CASSSTSGSIDEQFF,TRBJ2-1,TRBD2,-,TRBV7-9